The source of this T cell receptor (beta chain) is a study of T-cell memory formation after mild COVID-19. This clonotype occurred a few times. This CDR3 spans 14 amino acids. V lost 4 bases to trimming and J lost 4 bases; unmatched junction nucleotides: 2. Germline CDR1 is SGHTA and CDR2 is FQGNSA. TCRdb fed the 5' RACE reads into MiXCR, producing one record per CDR3 protein. Among around 410,000 distinct CDR3 sequences listed, about a quarter were seen once. The rearrangement links TRBV7-2 to TRBJ2-5; 11 bases line up with TRBD1. Sequencing was done on a sample of PBMCs or a T cell subset sorted from them (not recorded which). This clonotype originated in an adult woman who had mild COVID-19 (a few samples of this study predate the infection). Cell type and time point are not known. CDR3 DNA sequence: TGTGCCAGCAGCTGGGACAGGGGGGCAGAGACCCAGTACTTC. Translation gives CASSWDRGAETQYF.